The next 2 T cell receptor beta chains were all read from a single sample in a study of blood T cell repertoires in COVID-19. Sequencing used immunoSEQ multiplex PCR; TCRdb keeps in-frame clones, though not all of them. The top ten hold 5.4% of the sample, which has about 85,000 clones, 87% seen once. The sample consisted of peripheral blood. These receptors originate from a man in his sixties with acute or convalescent COVID-19.

J is TRBJ2-1 and V is TRBV4-3; 9 nucleotides agree with TRBD2. This CDR3 is 19 amino acids long. The germline gives CDR1 LGHNA, CDR2 YSLEER. V gave up 0 bases and J gave up 0 bases; unmatched junction bases: 9. CDR3 nucleotides: TGCGCCAGCAGCCAAGATTTGCTAGCGGGGCCTTACTCCTACAATGAGCAGTTCTTC. Translated, it gives CASSQDLLAGPYSYNEQFF.

V gene TRBV6-5 combines with J gene TRBJ1-2; TRBD1 might be the D (5 bases). Germline V gene sequence: CDR1 MNHEY, CDR2 SVGAGI. The CDR3 has 14 residues. The germline V and J ends were trimmed by 7 bases and 7 bases, with 19 bases remaining between them. CDR3 nucleotide sequence: TGTGCCAGCATTCGAATGCCGGGGGAAGGTGGCTACACCTTC. Protein product: CASIRMPGEGGYTF.